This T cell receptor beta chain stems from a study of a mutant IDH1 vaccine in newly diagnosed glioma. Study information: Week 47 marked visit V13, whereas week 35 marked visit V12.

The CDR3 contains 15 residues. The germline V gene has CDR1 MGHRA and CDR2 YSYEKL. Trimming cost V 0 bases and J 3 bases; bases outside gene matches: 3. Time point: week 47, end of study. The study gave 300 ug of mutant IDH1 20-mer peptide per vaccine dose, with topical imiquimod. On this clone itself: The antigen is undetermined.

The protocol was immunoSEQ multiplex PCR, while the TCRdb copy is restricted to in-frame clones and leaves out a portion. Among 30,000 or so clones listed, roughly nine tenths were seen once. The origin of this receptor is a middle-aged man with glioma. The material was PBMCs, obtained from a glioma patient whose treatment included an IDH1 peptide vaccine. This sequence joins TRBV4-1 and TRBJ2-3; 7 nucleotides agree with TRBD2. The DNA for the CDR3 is TGCGCCAGCAGCCAAGATGGTAGCGGGACAGATACGCAGTATTTT. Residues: CASSQDGSGTDTQYF.